Here is one T cell receptor beta chain with its context. Its antigen is undetermined. The sample originates from a study of blood T cells in healthy people across ages. Across the whole study: About one barcoded beta molecule per two T cells came from capture by template switching. Study findings and constraints: Unsorted PBMC input precluded a conclusive naive versus antigen-experienced comparison.

Germline lookup yields CDR1 MNHEY and CDR2 SVGAGI. Trimming shortened V by 2 bases and J by 4 bases, and 11 bases separated the two germline ends. The CDR3 loop spans 14 amino acids. Alongside a J-beta primer mix, a sample-barcoded 5' primer served in a second PCR lasting roughly 7 to 12 cycles. TCRdb reanalysed the 5' RACE reads using MiXCR and keeps one entry per CDR3 protein. The table records under 1,000,000 distinct CDR3 sequences, around half of them present only once. Collection of about 9.4 milliliters of peripheral blood was performed for each donor. The receptor comes from an elderly man in good health. This rearrangement joins TRBV6-5 to TRBJ1-2; D unclear. The sequencing input was blood. CDR3: CASSYAGGRYGYTF. CDR3 bases: TGTGCCAGCAGTTACGCAGGAGGCCGCTATGGCTACACCTTC.